This T cell receptor beta chain was sequenced for a study of blood T cell repertoires in COVID-19. About the research overall: Samples representing acute and convalescent COVID-19 were sourced from the United States, Italy and Spain. Sources were T cells, B-cell-depleted T cells, or PBMCs; the material itself was cDNA or gDNA.

V lost 3 bases and J 5 bases, leaving 17 bases between the germline ends. Germline V gene data show CDR1 as LGHDT and CDR2 as YNNKEL (reference sequence). The CDR3 covers 15 residues. In the original analysis: Estimated nucleated cell counts came from reference gene primer amplification. Sequencing was performed with immunoSEQ multiplex PCR; in TCRdb, only in-frame clones are kept and a portion is missing. That table is the source of V, J and clone size, and D and trimming were worked out from the DNA. The sample consists of about 38,000 clones, 84% of them appearing once. Seattle's enrolled individuals joined amid active infection and were then monitored longitudinally.

Sequencing used peripheral blood. This clonotype was obtained from a man aged 60 to 75 with COVID-19, enrolled during active disease. The chain couples TRBV3-1 (or the pseudogene TRBV3-2) to TRBJ2-7; D is undetermined. This CDR3 reads CASSHRVVVRDEQYF. The CDR3 nucleotides read TGTGCCAGCAGCCACCGCGTGGTTGTTCGGGACGAGCAGTACTTC.